This T cell receptor beta chain emerged from a study of human T cells and chemical hapten exposure. Authors' data handling: A typical sample had roughly 96,000 TCRs, with roughly 23,224 to 700,000 overall. TCRdb re-called the RACE reads through MiXCR, storing one row per CDR3 protein. TCRdb's processing, not the study's, gives the V and J calls here. Of roughly 100,000 distinct CDR3 sequences in the sample, roughly 8% are singletons; the top ten hold around 2.8%. V lost 6 bases to trimming and J lost 4 bases, with 12 bases between them. Germline CDR1 DFQATT, CDR2 SNEGSKA (reference sequence). The CDR3 consists of 12 residues. Time point here: healthy volunteer bleed at 2 weeks. Extraction of total RNA was performed on unfractionated whole blood. Comment on this clonotype: The antigen is unknown.

Study-wide results and caveats: Following DPC sensitization, TCRs present above 1 in 1000 frequency showed no change.

This clonotype was obtained from a female donor in good health. Some clones in this sample may be carry-over from other donors' samples. The material sequenced was whole blood. The gene calls are TRBV20-1 and TRBJ1-2, with a weak D call TRBD1 (5 bases). The CDR3 here is CSAETDSYGYTF. The CDR3 nucleotides read TGCAGTGCGGAAACAGACAGCTATGGCTACACCTTC.